The 15 T cell receptor beta chains presented below share a single source sample, sequenced in a study of PD-1 blockade in classical Hodgkin lymphoma (dated by TCRdb to the early 2020s). Receptor amplification or capture employed the immunoSEQ multiplex PCR assay. TCRdb stores this immuneACCESS table with in-frame sequences only. Part of the clones is absent; in the studies checked, under half of the shortfall reflects unresolved V genes, and no reason is known for the rest. The sample includes tens of thousands of clones, with roughly 84% observed a single time. The top ten constitute around 1.7% of the sample. The label giving this sample's time point can be read as: cycle 1 day 1 (C1D1), immediately before nivolumab initiation. Relapse after autologous stem cell transplantation had occurred in all trial patients, and cohorts A, B and C were distinguished by prior brentuximab vedotin exposure. CD4+ T cells were purified from thawed PBMCs by magnetic negative selection with a Miltenyi CD4+ T cell isolation kit.

Sample: CD4+ T cells from blood, taken at baseline. These receptors all come from a human donor with classical Hodgkin lymphoma.

The chain uses TRBV6-6 and TRBJ1-3, with D maybe TRBD1 (5 bases). Germline V gene sequence: CDR1 MNHNY, CDR2 SVGAGI (reference sequence). V gave up 8 bases and J gave up 7 bases, with 12 bases separating them. The CDR3 spans 12 residues. Here the CDR3 reads CASRPGTNTIYF. CDR3 nucleotide sequence: TGTGCCAGCCGACCGGGGACCAACACCATATATTTT.

The chain has TRBV9 and TRBJ2-1, with D possibly matching TRBD1 (6 bases). Germline values: CDR1 SGDLS, CDR2 YYNGEE. Trimming left V 0 bases short and J 13 bases short, with 17 bases between. This CDR3 contains 14 residues. The CDR3 region has the DNA TGTGCCAGCAGCGTAGGCCCCGAGGGGGTGGAACAGTTCTTC. Protein sequence: CASSVGPEGVEQFF.

This clone was detected only once. The identical CDR3 is also encoded by other nucleotide sequences in the sample. This chain links TRBV19 with TRBJ2-1; tentatively, D is TRBD1 (5 bases). V was cut by 1 base and J by 4 bases, with 5 bases left in between. Germline loops: CDR1 LNHDA, CDR2 SQIVND (reference sequence). The CDR3 loop spans 13 amino acids. The CDR3 loop is CASSIGQYNEQFF. The CDR3 coding sequence is TGTGCCAGTAGTATAGGACAGTACAATGAGCAGTTCTTC.

This clone was counted between two and nine times. This rearrangement joins TRBV7-9 to TRBJ1-5; perhaps TRBD1 as D (5 bases). From germline, CDR1 is SEHNR and CDR2 FQNEAQ (reference sequence). V lost 5 bases and J lost 6, with 14 bases in between. The CDR3 loop spans 14 amino acids. CDR3 protein: CASSRGEVAQPQHF. In nucleotides, the CDR3 is TGTGCCAGCAGCAGGGGTGAGGTAGCTCAGCCCCAGCATTTT.

There are a few counts of this clone. The V and J genes are TRBV11-2 and TRBJ1-5, with a tentative D call TRBD1 (6 bases). Looked up from germline, CDR1 is SGHAT and CDR2 is FQNNGV. V was trimmed by 4 bases and J by 3 bases, leaving 10 bases between them. The CDR3 is made up of 14 amino acids. This CDR3 reads CASSSGHLNQPQHF. DNA of the CDR3: TGTGCCAGCAGCTCGGGACACCTCAATCAGCCCCAGCATTTT.

The count of this clone is one. This chain joins TRBV6-5 and TRBJ2-5; possible D gene TRBD1, 6 bases. Germline V gene data show CDR1 as MNHEY and CDR2 as SVGAGI. The CDR3 has 12 amino acids. Trimming shortened V by 10 bases and J by 4 bases, and 13 bases separated the two germline ends. The CDR3 DNA reads TGTGCCACCAGGGGATCGGGAGAGACCCAGTACTTC. Amino acids: CATRGSGETQYF.

This clone came up once. V is TRBV6-1 and J is TRBJ2-5; D not certain. Trimming removed 10 bases from V and 2 bases from J, with 14 bases in between. The CDR3 spans 13 residues. Germline CDR1 is MNHNS and CDR2 is SASEGT. CDR3 loop: CATAQRLQETQYF. CDR3 DNA: TGTGCCACCGCCCAGCGTCTACAAGAGACCCAGTACTTC.

The chain joins TRBV4-3 to TRBJ2-1; D may be TRBD2 (8 bases). V gave up 10 bases and J gave up 2 bases, with 24 bases separating them. The germline V gene encodes CDR1 LGHNA and CDR2 YSLEER. The CDR3 runs 17 residues. Written as DNA, the CDR3 is TGCGCCAAGCCCCCCCAGGGGGTTAGCGGGACCTACAATGAGCAGTTCTTC. It translates to CAKPPQGVSGTYNEQFF.

The chain is built from TRBV7-8 and TRBJ1-1; the D gene is possibly TRBD1 (6 bases). Germline lookup yields CDR1 SGHVS and CDR2 FQNEAQ. The CDR3 is 14 residues long. The V end lost 4 bases, the J end lost 7 bases, and 16 bases lay between the germline ends. CDR3 region: CASSSRGGQGEAFF. In DNA, the CDR3 is TGTGCCAGCAGCTCGAGAGGGGGGCAGGGTGAAGCTTTCTTT. The full variable domain, in which reference TRBV7-8 and TRBJ1-1 provide the parts outside the CDR3, is GAGVSQSPRYKVAKRGQDVALRCDPISGHVSLFWYQQALGQGPEFLTYFQNEAQLDKSGLPSDRFFAERPEGSVSTLKIQRTQQEDSAVYLCASSSRGGQGEAFFGQGTRLTVV.

The rearrangement uses TRBV7-2 and TRBJ1-5; D is uncertain. V was clipped by 0 bases and J by 4 bases, with 7 bases between them. Looked up from germline, CDR1 is SGHTA and CDR2 is FQGNSA. This CDR3 region has 14 residues. CDR3 loop: CASSLAGGNQPQHF. The CDR3 bases are TGTGCCAGCAGCTTAGCTGGCGGAAATCAGCCCCAGCATTTT.

The chain employs TRBV7-3 and TRBJ2-2, with a weak D call TRBD1 (5 bases). The CDR3 length is 14 residues. Germline V gene lookup returns CDR1 SGHTA and CDR2 FQGTGA. Trimming pared 5 bases from V and 5 bases from J, leaving 12 bases between. The CDR3 DNA is TGTGCCAGCAGCAGGGGCAGACAGACCGGGGAGCTGTTTTTT. Translated, it gives CASSRGRQTGELFF.

The chain has TRBV7-2 and TRBJ1-2; D remains unclear. The V end lost 5 bases, the J end lost 6 bases, and 19 bases lay between the germline ends. The CDR3 contains 15 residues. The V gene's germline CDR1 is SGHTA and CDR2 FQGNSA. This CDR3 is CASSQIYWVSDGYTF. The CDR3 DNA follows: TGTGCCAGCAGCCAAATTTACTGGGTTTCGGATGGCTACACCTTC.

The rearrangement joins TRBV6-6 to TRBJ1-5, with D possibly matching TRBD1 (6 bases). V lost 6 bases and J lost 8, with 17 bases in between. The germline gives CDR1 MNHNY, CDR2 SVGAGI (reference sequence). CDR3 length: 14 residues. Here the CDR3 reads CASRTGTFKEPQHF. CDR3 nucleotide sequence: TGTGCCAGCAGGACCGGGACATTTAAGGAGCCCCAGCATTTT.

This rearrangement joins TRBV2 to TRBJ2-3; possibly TRBD1 for D (6 bases). The CDR3 has 17 amino acids. V was pared by 8 bases and J by 0 bases, with 21 bases between. CDR1 SNHLY and CDR2 FYNNEI come from the germline V gene. Here the CDR3 DNA reads TGTGCCAGCGCCCCAATAACAGGGCTAGATAGCACAGATACGCAGTATTTT. Translation gives CASAPITGLDSTDTQYF.

This clone turned up a few times. V is TRBV6-5 and J is TRBJ2-2; no firm D call. This CDR3 contains 12 residues. Germline CDR1 MNHEY, CDR2 SVGAGI. V lost 6 bases and J 6 bases, leaving 8 bases between the germline ends. This chain's CDR3 is CASSPSSGELFF. CDR3 nucleotide sequence: TGTGCCAGCAGCCCCTCCTCCGGGGAGCTGTTTTTT.